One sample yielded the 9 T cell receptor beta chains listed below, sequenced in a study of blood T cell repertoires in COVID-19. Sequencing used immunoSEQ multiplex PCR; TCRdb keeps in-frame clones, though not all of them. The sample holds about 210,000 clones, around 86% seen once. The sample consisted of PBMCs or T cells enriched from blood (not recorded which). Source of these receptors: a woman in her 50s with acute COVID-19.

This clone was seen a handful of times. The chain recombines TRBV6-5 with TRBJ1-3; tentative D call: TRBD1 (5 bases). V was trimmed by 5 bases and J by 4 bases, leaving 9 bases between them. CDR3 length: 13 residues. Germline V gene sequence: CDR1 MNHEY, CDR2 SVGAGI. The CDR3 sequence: CASSPGVGNTIYF. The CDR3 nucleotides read TGTGCCAGCAGTCCGGGGGTCGGAAACACCATATATTTT.

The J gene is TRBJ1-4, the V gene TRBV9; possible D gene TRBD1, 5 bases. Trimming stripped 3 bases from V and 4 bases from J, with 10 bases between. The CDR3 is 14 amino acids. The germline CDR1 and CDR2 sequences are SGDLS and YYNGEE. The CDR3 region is CASSETVLNEKLFF. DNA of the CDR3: TGTGCCAGCAGCGAGACAGTTCTTAATGAAAAACTGTTTTTT.

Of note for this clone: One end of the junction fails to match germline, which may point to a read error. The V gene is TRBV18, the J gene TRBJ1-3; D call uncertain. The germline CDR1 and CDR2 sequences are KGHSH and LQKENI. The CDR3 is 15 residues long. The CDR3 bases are TGTGCCAGCTCACCTTTGGAGAGGTCTGGAAACATCATATATTTT. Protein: CASSPLERSGNIIYF.

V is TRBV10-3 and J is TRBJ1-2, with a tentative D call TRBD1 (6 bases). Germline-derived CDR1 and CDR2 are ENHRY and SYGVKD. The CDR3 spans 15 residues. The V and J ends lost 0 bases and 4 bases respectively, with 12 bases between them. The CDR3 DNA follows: TGTGCCATCAGTGAGTCAGGGGGGGCCCTCTATGGCTACACCTTC. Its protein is CAISESGGALYGYTF.

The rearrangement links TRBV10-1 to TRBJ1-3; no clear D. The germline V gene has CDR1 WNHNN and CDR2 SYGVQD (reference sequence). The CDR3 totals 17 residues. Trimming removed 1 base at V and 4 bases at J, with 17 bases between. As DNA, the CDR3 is TGCGCCAGCAGTGAGTATAGAGGGATCGAGCGCGGAAACACCATATATTTT. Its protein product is CASSEYRGIERGNTIYF.

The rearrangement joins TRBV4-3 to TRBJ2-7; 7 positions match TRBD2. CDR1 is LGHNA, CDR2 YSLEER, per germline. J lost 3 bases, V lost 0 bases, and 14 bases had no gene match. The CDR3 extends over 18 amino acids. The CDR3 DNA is TGCGCCAGCAGCCAAGACCCTTTTTACCGCGGGAGAGTCTACGAGCAGTACTTC. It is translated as CASSQDPFYRGRVYEQYF.

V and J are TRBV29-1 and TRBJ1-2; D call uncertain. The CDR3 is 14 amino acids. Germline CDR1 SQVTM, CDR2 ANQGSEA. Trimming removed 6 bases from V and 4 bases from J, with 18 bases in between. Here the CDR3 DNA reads TGCAGCGTGCCCGTCCCGAACCTAGGCTATGGCTACACCTTC. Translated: CSVPVPNLGYGYTF.

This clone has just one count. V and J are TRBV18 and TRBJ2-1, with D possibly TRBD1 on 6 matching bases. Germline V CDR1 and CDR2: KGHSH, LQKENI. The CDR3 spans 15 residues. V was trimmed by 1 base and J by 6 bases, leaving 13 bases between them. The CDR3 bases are TGTGCCAGCTCACCACGGTTTGCAGGGGCCAATGAGCAGTTCTTC. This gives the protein CASSPRFAGANEQFF.

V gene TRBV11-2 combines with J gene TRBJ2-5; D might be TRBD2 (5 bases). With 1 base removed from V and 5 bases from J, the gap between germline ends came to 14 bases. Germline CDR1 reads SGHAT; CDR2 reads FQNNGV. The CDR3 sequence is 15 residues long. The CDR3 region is CASSLVRGGEETQYF. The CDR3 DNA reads TGTGCCAGCAGCTTAGTTCGCGGAGGAGAGGAGACCCAGTACTTC.